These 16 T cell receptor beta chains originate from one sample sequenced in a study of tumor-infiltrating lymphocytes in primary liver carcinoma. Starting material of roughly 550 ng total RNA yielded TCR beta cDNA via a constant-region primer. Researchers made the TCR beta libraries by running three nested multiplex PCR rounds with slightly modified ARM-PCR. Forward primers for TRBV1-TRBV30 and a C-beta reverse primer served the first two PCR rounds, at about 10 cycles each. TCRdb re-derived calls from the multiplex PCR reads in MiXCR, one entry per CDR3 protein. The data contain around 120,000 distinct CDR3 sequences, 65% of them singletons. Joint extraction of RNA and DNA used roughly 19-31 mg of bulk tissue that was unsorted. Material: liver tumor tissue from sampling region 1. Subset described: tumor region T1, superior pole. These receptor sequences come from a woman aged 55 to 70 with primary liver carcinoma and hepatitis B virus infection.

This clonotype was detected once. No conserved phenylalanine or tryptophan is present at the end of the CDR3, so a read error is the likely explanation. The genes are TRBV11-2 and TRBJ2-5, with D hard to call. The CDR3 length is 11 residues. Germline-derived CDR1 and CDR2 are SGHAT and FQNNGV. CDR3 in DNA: TGTGCTAGCAGCTTAGTAGAGACCCAGTACGTC. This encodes CASSLVETQYV.

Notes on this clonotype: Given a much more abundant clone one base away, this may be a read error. CDR3 loop: CASSLTSGSADTQYF. CDR3 bases: TGTGCCAGCAGCCTGACTAGCGGGAGTGCAGATACGCAGTATTTT. The chain combines TRBV7-9 with TRBJ2-3; 12 bases fit TRBD2. Trimming took 5 bases from V and 4 from J; bases not matched to a gene: 4. There are 15 residues in the CDR3. Germline V CDR1 and CDR2: SEHNR, FQNEAQ (reference sequence).

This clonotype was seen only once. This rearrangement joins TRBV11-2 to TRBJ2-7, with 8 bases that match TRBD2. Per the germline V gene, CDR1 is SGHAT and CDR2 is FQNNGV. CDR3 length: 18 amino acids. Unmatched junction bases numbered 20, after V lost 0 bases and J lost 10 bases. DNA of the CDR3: TGTGCCAGCAGCTTAGATTGGGCCAGTCTAGCGGGTCCCTATGACCAGTACTTC. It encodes CASSLDWASLAGPYDQYF.

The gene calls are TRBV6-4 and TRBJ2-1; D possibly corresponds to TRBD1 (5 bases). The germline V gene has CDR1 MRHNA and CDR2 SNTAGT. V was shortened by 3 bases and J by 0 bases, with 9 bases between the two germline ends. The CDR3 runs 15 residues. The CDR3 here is CASSEGQDSYNEQFF. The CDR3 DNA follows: TGTGCCAGCAGTGAGGGGCAGGACTCCTACAATGAGCAGTTCTTC.

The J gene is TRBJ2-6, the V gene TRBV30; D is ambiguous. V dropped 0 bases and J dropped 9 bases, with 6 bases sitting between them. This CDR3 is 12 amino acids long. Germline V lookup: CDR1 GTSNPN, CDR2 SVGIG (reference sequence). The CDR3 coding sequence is TGTGCCTGGAGTGTACGTTACAACGTCCTGACTTTC. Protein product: CAWSVRYNVLTF.

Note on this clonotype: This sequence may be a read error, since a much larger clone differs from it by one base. CDR3 sequence: CASSENGGIEQFF. CDR3 nucleotides: TGTGCCAGCAGTGAAAACGGGGGCATTGAGCAGTTCTTC. The rearrangement uses TRBV2 and TRBJ2-1; D might be TRBD1 or TRBD2, each matching 6 bases. The CDR3 is 13 amino acids. V was pared by 2 bases and J by 9 bases, with 11 bases between. Germline V gene data show CDR1 as SNHLY and CDR2 as FYNNEI.

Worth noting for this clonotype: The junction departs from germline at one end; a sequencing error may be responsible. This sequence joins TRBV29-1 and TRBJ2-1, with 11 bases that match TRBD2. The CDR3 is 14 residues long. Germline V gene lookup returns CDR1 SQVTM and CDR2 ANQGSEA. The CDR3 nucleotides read TGCAGCGTTGAAGGGACTAGCGGGCACATTGAGCGGTTCTTC. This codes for CSVEGTSGHIERFF.

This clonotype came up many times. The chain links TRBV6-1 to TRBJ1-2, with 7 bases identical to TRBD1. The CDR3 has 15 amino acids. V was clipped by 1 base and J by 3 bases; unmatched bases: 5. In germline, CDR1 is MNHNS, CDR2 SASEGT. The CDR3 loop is CASSEGTGTYYGYTF. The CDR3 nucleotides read TGTGCCAGCAGTGAAGGGACAGGAACCTACTATGGCTACACCTTC.

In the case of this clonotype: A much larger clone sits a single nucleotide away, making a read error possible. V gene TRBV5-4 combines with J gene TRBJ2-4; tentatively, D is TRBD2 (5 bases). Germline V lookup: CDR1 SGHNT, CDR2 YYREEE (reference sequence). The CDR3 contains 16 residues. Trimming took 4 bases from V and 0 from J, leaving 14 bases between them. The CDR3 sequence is CASSLAGNLAKNIQYF. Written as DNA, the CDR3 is TGTGCCAGCAGCCTTGCCGGGAACCTAGCCAAAAACATTCAGTACTTC.

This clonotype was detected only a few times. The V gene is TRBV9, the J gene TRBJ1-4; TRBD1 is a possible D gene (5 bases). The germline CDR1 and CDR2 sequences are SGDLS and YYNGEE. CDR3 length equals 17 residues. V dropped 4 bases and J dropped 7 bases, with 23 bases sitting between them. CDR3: CASSPRGPSQGGEKLFF. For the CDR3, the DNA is TGTGCCAGCAGCCCTCGAGGACCTTCTCAGGGAGGTGAAAAACTGTTTTTT.

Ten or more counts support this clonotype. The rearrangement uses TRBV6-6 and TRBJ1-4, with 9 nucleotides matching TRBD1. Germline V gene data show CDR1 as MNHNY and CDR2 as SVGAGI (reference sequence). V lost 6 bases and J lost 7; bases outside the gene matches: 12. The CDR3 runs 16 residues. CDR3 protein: CASRQRGGDRVEKLFF. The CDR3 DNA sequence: TGTGCCAGCAGACAACGGGGTGGGGACAGGGTTGAAAAACTGTTTTTT.

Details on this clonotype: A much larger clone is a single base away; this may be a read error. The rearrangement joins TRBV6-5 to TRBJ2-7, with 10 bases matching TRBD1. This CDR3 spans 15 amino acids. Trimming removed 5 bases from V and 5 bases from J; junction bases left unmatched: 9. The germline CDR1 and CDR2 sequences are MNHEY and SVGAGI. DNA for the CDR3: TGTGCCAGCAGTACCGGGACAGGGGAGGCCCACGAGCAGTACTTC. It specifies CASSTGTGEAHEQYF.

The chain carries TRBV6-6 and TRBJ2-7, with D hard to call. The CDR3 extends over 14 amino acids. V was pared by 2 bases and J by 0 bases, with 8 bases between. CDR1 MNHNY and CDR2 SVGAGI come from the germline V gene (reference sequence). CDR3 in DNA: TGTGCCAGCAGTTACGTCGTTCCCTCCTACGAGCAGTACTTC. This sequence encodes CASSYVVPSYEQYF.

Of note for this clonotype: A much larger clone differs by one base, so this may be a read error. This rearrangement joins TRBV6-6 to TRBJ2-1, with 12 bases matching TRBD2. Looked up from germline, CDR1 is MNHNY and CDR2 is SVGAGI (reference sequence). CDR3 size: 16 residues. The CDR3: CASSSTSGRFYNEQSF. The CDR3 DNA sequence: TGTGCCAGCAGTTCCACTAGCGGGAGGTTCTACAATGAGCAGTCCTTC.

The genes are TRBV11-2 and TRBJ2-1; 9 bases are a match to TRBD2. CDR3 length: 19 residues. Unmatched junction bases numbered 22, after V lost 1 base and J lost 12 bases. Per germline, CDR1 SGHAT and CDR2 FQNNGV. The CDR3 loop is CASSLAGAGGRPWSVGQFF. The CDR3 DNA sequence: TGTGCCAGCAGCTTAGCCGGAGCGGGAGGCCGGCCGTGGTCGGTCGGGCAGTTCTTC.

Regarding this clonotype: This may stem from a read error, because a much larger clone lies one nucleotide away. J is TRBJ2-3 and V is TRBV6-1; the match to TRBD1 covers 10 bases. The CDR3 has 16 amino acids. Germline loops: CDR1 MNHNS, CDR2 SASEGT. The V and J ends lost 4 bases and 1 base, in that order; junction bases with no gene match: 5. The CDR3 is CASSGRGTGGTDTQYF. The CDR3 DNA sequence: TGTGCCAGCAGTGGAAGAGGGACAGGGGGCACAGATACGCAGTATTTT.